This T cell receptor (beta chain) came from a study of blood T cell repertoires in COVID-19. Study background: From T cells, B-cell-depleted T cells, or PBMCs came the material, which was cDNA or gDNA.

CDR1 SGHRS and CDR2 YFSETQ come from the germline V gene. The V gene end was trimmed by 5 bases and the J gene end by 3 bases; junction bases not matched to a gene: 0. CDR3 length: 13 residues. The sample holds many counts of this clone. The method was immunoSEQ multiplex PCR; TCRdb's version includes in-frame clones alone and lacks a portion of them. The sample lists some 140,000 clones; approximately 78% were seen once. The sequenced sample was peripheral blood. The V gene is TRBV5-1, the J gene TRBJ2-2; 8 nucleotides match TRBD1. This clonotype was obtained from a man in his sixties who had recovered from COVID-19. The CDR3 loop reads CASRDRDTGELFF. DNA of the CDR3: TGCGCCAGCAGGGACAGGGACACCGGGGAGCTGTTTTTT.